There are a few counts of the clone carrying this TCR beta chain. Its antigen remains unknown. The sample is drawn from a study of T cell repertoires in cytomegalovirus infection. Turning to the study itself: HLA-B-restricted CMV epitopes that are well studied were used alongside recently identified HLA-C-restricted ones. It can be stated that public TCR beta signatures indicated CMV infection as well as a matching HLA type. The study's findings and limits: CMV-specific TCR beta clonotypes restricted by HLA-C were the ones dominating the ex vivo response.

Via MiXCR, TCRdb re-called the reads, giving one row per CDR3 protein. The data show roughly 920,000 distinct CDR3 sequences, with approximately 33% seen just once and 10% to 15% held by the top ten. V was cut by 5 bases and J by 4 bases, with 17 bases left in between. CDR3 size: 15 residues. The germline CDR1 and CDR2 sequences are LNHDA and SQIVND (reference sequence). The chain has TRBV19 and TRBJ1-2; D might be TRBD1 (6 bases). The clonotype was recovered from a human donor in good health (CMV status not recorded). Some clones in this sample may be carry-over from other donors' samples. Sample: cultured CD8+ T cells from PBMCs, taken from culture after CMV antigen stimulation. CDR3 coding DNA: TGTGCCAGTAGTCTCTCGATCTGGGACATCTATGGCTACACCTTC. This gives the protein CASSLSIWDIYGYTF.